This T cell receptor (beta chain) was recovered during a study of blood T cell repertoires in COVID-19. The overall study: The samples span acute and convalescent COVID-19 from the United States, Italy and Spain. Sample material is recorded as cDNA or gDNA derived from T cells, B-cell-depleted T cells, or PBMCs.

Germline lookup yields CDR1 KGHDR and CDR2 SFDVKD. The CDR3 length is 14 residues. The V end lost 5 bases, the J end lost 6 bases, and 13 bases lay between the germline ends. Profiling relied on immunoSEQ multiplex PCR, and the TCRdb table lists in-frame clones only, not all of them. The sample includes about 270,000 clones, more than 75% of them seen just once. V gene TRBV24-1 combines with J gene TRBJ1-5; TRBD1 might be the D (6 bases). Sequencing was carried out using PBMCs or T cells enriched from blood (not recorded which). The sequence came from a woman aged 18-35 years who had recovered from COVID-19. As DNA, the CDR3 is TGTGCCACCAGTGGGGGTGGGGGCTCTCAGCCCCAGCATTTT. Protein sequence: CATSGGGGSQPQHF.